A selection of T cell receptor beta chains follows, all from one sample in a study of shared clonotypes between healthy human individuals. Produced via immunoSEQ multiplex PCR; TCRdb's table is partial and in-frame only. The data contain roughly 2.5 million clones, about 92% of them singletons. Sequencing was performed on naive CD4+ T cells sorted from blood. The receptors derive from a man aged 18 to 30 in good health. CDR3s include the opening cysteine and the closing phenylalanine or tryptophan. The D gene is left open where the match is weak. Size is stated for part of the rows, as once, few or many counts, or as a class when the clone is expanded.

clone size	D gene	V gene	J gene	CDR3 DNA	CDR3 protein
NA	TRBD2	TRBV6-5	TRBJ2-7	TGTGCCAGCAGGACGACTAGCGGGAGCTCCTACGAGCAGTACTTC	CASRTTSGSSYEQYF
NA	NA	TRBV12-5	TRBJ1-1	TGTGCTAGTGGTTTCGACAGCAACACTGAAGCTTTCTTT	CASGFDSNTEAFF
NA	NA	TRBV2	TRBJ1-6	TGTGCCAGCAGTGAATTATGGCCTGGAAAGGGTTCACCCCTCCACTTT	CASSELWPGKGSPLHF
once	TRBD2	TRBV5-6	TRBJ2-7	TGTGCCAGCTGCCGGACTAGCGGGATGTACGAGCAGTACTTC	CASCRTSGMYEQYF
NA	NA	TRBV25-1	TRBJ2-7	TGTGCCAGCAGTGATATTGGACACAAACCCTACGAGCAGTACTTC	CASSDIGHKPYEQYF
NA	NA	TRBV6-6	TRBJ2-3	TGTGCCAGCAGTTACCGCATGACAGTAGCCGATACGCAGTATTTT	CASSYRMTVADTQYF
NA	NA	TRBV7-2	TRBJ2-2	TGTGCCAGCAGCTATGGGCTCCTCACCGGGGAGCTGTTTTTT	CASSYGLLTGELFF
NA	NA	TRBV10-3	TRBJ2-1	TGTGCCATCAGTGACCGACTAACGGGAGATGGTGAGCAGTTCTTC	CAISDRLTGDGEQFF
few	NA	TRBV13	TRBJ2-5	TGTGCCAGCAGCTCGGTGGGGACCCAGTACTTC	CASSSVGTQYF
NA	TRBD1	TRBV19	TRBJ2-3	TGTGCCACTCTGGACAGGGATACAGATACGCAGTATTTT	CATLDRDTDTQYF
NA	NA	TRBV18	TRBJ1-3	TGTGCCAGCTCACCAAAGGGAAACACCATATATTTT	CASSPKGNTIYF
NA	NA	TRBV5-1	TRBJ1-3	TGCGCCAGCAGCTTGGGCGTCAGGACCTCTGGAAACACCATATATTTT	CASSLGVRTSGNTIYF
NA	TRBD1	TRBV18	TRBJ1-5	TGTGCCAGCTCACCTGGACAGGGGGATAGCAATCAGCCCCAGCATTTT	CASSPGQGDSNQPQHF
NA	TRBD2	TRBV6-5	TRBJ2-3	TGTGCCAGCAGGCGGGGGGCTACAGATACGCAGTATTTT	CASRRGATDTQYF
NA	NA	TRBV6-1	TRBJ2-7	TGTGCCAGCAGGAATTCCTTACAGGGTTTTTACGAGCAGTACTTC	CASRNSLQGFYEQYF
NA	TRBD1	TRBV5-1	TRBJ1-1	TGCGCCAGCAGCTTAGACAGGGGGGCGAACACTGAAGCTTTCTTT	CASSLDRGANTEAFF